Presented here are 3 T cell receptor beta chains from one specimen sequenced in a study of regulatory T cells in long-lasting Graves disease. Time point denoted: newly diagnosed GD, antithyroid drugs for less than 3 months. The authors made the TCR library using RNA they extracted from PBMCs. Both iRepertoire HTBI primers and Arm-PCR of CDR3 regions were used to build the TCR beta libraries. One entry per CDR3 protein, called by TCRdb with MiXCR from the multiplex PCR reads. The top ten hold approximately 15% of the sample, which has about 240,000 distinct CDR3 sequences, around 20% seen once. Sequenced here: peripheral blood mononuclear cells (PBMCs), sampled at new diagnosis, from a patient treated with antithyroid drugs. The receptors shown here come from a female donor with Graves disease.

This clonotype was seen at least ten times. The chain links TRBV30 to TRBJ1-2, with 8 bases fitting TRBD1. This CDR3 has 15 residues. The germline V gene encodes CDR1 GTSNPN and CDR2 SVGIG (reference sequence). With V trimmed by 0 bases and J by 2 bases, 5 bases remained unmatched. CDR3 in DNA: TGTGCCTGGAGTGTAGCAGGGGGCTCGAACTATGGCTACACCTTC. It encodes CAWSVAGGSNYGYTF.

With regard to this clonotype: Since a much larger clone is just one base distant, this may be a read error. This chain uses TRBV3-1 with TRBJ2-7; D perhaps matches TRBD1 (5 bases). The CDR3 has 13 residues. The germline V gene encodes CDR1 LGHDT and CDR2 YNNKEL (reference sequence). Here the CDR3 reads CASRRAPSCEQYF. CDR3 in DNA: TGTGCCAGCCGCAGGGCGCCCTCCTGCGAGCAGTACTTC.

The CDR3 coding sequence is TGCGCCAGCAGTCCGACAGACTTCGACGAGCAGTACTTC. It encodes CASSPTDFDEQYF. This chain connects TRBV5-1 to TRBJ2-7; weak D call: TRBD1 (5 bases). CDR1 is SGHRS and CDR2 is YFSETQ in the germline V gene. The V and J ends lost 5 bases and 5 bases respectively, with 14 bases between them. This CDR3 comprises 13 residues.